A single count supports the clone carrying this T cell receptor (beta chain). Its cognate antigen is unknown. One end of the junction varies from germline; a read error may be responsible. The data are from a study of T cell repertoires in cytomegalovirus infection. Study overall: CMV infection and matching HLA type were both indicated by public TCR beta signatures.

Germline V gives CDR1 MNHNY, CDR2 SVGAGI (reference sequence). This CDR3 is built from 12 residues. TCRdb re-analysed the reads in MiXCR, keeping a single row per CDR3 protein. The repertoire includes roughly 78,000 distinct CDR3 sequences, approximately 39% of them detected once, and 85% to 95% sits in the top ten. The TCR originated in a human donor in good health (CMV status not recorded). Some clones in this sample may be carry-over from other donors' samples. V and J are TRBV6-6 and TRBJ1-1; perhaps TRBD1 as D (5 bases). Sequenced material: CD8+ T cells from cultured PBMCs, taken from culture after CMV antigen stimulation. The CDR3 DNA is TGTGCCAGCAGTTACGGGGACGGCGAAGGTTTCTTT. This codes for CASSYGDGEGFF.